This entry lists 19 T cell receptor beta chains sequenced from one sample in a study of cytomegalovirus exposure and HLA in healthy donors. The PCR used 60 Vbeta and 13 Jbeta primers. Assay: immunoSEQ multiplex PCR; the TCRdb copy retains only in-frame clones and omits some. The sample table includes tens of thousands of clones. Sequencing used PBMCs. The receptor set was obtained from a woman younger than 45 in good health and CMV-seronegative.

The chain is built from TRBV29-1 and TRBJ2-7; 7 bases are shared with TRBD2. Losses at the gene ends were 7 bases for V and 2 bases for J; bases not matched to a gene: 5. Germline V gene sequence: CDR1 SQVTM, CDR2 ANQGSEA. This CDR3 is built from 12 residues. This chain's CDR3 is CSAVGGAYEQYF. DNA of the CDR3: TGCAGCGCCGTGGGGGGGGCCTACGAGCAGTACTTC.

The V gene is TRBV18, the J gene TRBJ2-3; weak D call: TRBD2 (5 bases). Trimming stripped 0 bases from V and 6 bases from J, with 7 bases between. Germline V gives CDR1 KGHSH, CDR2 LQKENI. CDR3 length equals 13 residues. The CDR3 bases are TGTGCCAGCTCACCACCGTCGGGGGATACGCAGTATTTT. Translated, it gives CASSPPSGDTQYF.

The chain recombines TRBV30 with TRBJ2-7; D may be TRBD1 (5 bases). V was cut by 5 bases and J by 2 bases, with 13 bases left in between. The CDR3 loop spans 13 amino acids. Germline V gene sequence: CDR1 GTSNPN, CDR2 SVGIG (reference sequence). CDR3 region: CAWGALGAYEQYF. The DNA for the CDR3 is TGTGCCTGGGGGGCTCTAGGTGCCTACGAGCAGTACTTC.

V is TRBV30 and J is TRBJ2-5, with a weak D call TRBD2 (7 bases). V dropped 2 bases and J dropped 3 bases, with 25 bases sitting between them. Looked up from germline, CDR1 is GTSNPN and CDR2 is SVGIG (reference sequence). This CDR3 spans 18 amino acids. CDR3 DNA: TGTGCCTGGAGTCACTTTCCCTCTGCGGGGGCCTCAAAAGAGACCCAGTACTTC. Its translation: CAWSHFPSAGASKETQYF.

This chain links TRBV18 with TRBJ2-7; 7 bases match TRBD2. This CDR3 is built from 14 residues. Trimming cost V 3 bases and J 7 bases; bases outside gene matches: 9. Germline V gene data show CDR1 as KGHSH and CDR2 as LQKENI. The CDR3 protein is CASSPRGRVVEQYF. CDR3 nucleotides: TGTGCCAGCTCACCCCGAGGGAGGGTTGTAGAGCAGTACTTC.

This chain links TRBV29-1 with TRBJ2-4, with D perhaps matching TRBD1 (6 bases). The CDR3 is 12 amino acids. The germline V gene encodes CDR1 SQVTM and CDR2 ANQGSEA. Trimming removed 6 bases at V and 4 bases at J, with 10 bases between. The CDR3 DNA reads TGCAGCGTAATTGGACAGAAAAACATTCAGTACTTC. It yields the protein CSVIGQKNIQYF.

The genes are TRBV19 and TRBJ2-7; TRBD1 might be the D (6 bases). The CDR3 spans 13 residues. V was trimmed by 9 bases and J by 2 bases, leaving 14 bases between them. In germline, CDR1 is LNHDA, CDR2 SQIVND (reference sequence). CDR3 residues: CASYRVSPYEQYF. Here the CDR3 DNA reads TGTGCCAGCTACAGGGTGTCCCCCTACGAGCAGTACTTC.

J is TRBJ2-7 and V is TRBV6-1; D is possibly TRBD1 (6 bases). The V end lost 7 bases, the J end lost 2 bases, and 12 bases lay between the germline ends. CDR3 size: 13 residues. Germline loops: CDR1 MNHNS, CDR2 SASEGT. The CDR3 DNA reads as TGTGCCAGCAAGGGGGACACCGCCTACGAGCAGTACTTC. Its protein product is CASKGDTAYEQYF.

The V gene is TRBV14, the J gene TRBJ1-2, with a weak D call TRBD1 (5 bases). Germline V gene data show CDR1 as SGHDN and CDR2 as FVKESK. V dropped 2 bases and J dropped 6 bases, with 13 bases sitting between them. This CDR3 contains 14 residues. CDR3 sequence (DNA): TGTGCCAGCAGCCAACACAAGGGAGGGGATGGCTACACCTTC. It translates to CASSQHKGGDGYTF.

The chain has TRBV6-1 and TRBJ1-5; no definite D call. V lost 9 bases, J lost 2 bases, and 14 bases lay in between. The germline V gene has CDR1 MNHNS and CDR2 SASEGT. The CDR3 consists of 14 residues. The DNA of the CDR3 is TGTGCCAGTAACCCCGCGGGTGGCAATCAGCCCCAGCATTTT. It is translated as CASNPAGGNQPQHF.

The genes are TRBV6-5 and TRBJ1-1, with TRBD1 matching 7 bases. The CDR3 has 14 residues. Germline CDR1 is MNHEY and CDR2 is SVGAGI. V lost 8 bases to trimming and J lost 5 bases; unmatched junction nucleotides: 11. CDR3 sequence reads: CASGRGARGTEAFF. The CDR3 DNA follows: TGTGCCAGCGGCAGGGGGGCAAGAGGGACTGAAGCTTTCTTT.

The chain employs TRBV10-1 and TRBJ2-7; 7 bases line up with TRBD1. Germline V CDR1 and CDR2: WNHNN, SYGVQD (reference sequence). The ends lost 0 bases at V and 1 base at J; junction bases unmatched: 3. This CDR3 is built from 15 residues. In nucleotides, the CDR3 is TGCGCCAGCAGTGAGTCGACAGGGTCTTCCTACGAGCAGTACTTC. It specifies CASSESTGSSYEQYF.

J is TRBJ2-1 and V is TRBV7-8; D is unresolved. Trimming shortened V by 2 bases and J by 2 bases, and 10 bases separated the two germline ends. The CDR3 contains 15 residues. Germline CDR1 reads SGHVS; CDR2 reads FQNEAQ. CDR3 amino acids: CASSLNTTAYNEQFF. The DNA of the CDR3 is TGTGCCAGCAGCTTAAACACTACCGCCTACAATGAGCAGTTCTTC.

The genes are TRBV7-2 and TRBJ1-6; perhaps TRBD1 as D (5 bases). Germline values: CDR1 SGHTA, CDR2 FQGNSA. This CDR3 is built from 14 residues. Trimming took off 2 bases at V and 7 bases at J, with 9 bases between the two ends. The CDR3 reads CASSLSGGNSPLHF. CDR3 nucleotide sequence: TGTGCCAGCAGCTTAAGTGGGGGGAATTCACCCCTCCACTTT.

V and J are TRBV6-6 and TRBJ1-1, with D possibly being TRBD1 (5 bases). The CDR3 has 11 amino acids. Germline V lookup: CDR1 MNHNY, CDR2 SVGAGI (reference sequence). The V gene lost 7 bases and the J gene lost 5 bases, with 8 bases spanning the gap. CDR3 protein: CASIGGTEAFF. The CDR3 region has the DNA TGTGCCAGCATCGGGGGGACTGAAGCTTTCTTT.

The J gene is TRBJ1-2, the V gene TRBV7-2; D possibly corresponds to TRBD1 (6 bases). The V and J ends lost 4 bases and 4 bases respectively, with 19 bases between them. Germline V gene data show CDR1 as SGHTA and CDR2 as FQGNSA. The CDR3 runs to 16 residues. The CDR3 loop is CASSSQGRGVVYGYTF. The CDR3 bases are TGTGCCAGCAGCTCACAGGGCAGGGGTGTCGTCTATGGCTACACCTTC.

The chain carries TRBV29-1 and TRBJ2-1; 15 positions match TRBD2. V lost 3 bases and J lost 1; bases outside the gene matches: 1. The germline CDR1 and CDR2 sequences are SQVTM and ANQGSEA. CDR3 length: 16 amino acids. CDR3 amino acids: CSVEGTSGGSYNEQFF. CDR3 DNA sequence: TGCAGCGTTGAGGGGACTAGCGGGGGGTCCTACAATGAGCAGTTCTTC.

This chain links TRBV4-1 with TRBJ2-1; the D gene is possibly TRBD2 (7 bases). V dropped 3 bases and J dropped 8 bases, with 20 bases sitting between them. The length of the CDR3 is 16 residues. Germline V gives CDR1 MGHRA, CDR2 YSYEKL. CDR3 bases: TGCGCCAGCAGCCAGGGAGGAAAGGGGGAGGGGGATGAGCAGTTCTTC. It yields the protein CASSQGGKGEGDEQFF.

The genes are TRBV2 and TRBJ1-2; D uncertain. The CDR3 consists of 15 residues. Deletions cut 0 bases from V and 2 bases from J, with 10 bases between. CDR1 and CDR2 (germline): SNHLY, FYNNEI. CDR3 bases: TGTGCCAGCAGTGAAGCCTCGGGGTGGAACTATGGCTACACCTTC. Translation gives CASSEASGWNYGYTF.